These 10 T cell receptor beta chains came from one sample sequenced in a study of tumor and adjacent non-tumor tissue in lung cancer. No cell sorting was done before RNA was extracted from the tissue. TCRbeta libraries were built with three rounds of nested PCR, modified from ARM-PCR. Each CDR3 protein gets one entry after TCRdb re-called the multiplex PCR reads with MiXCR. The repertoire includes about 70,000 distinct CDR3 sequences, approximately 73% of them detected once, and 28% sits in the top ten. Sequencing was carried out using lung tumor tissue. The source of these receptors is a man in his 60s with non-small cell lung cancer.

As for this clonotype: Germline is not matched at one junction end, which may reflect a read error. The chain joins TRBV6-2 or TRBV6-3 to TRBJ2-7; D is perhaps TRBD1 or TRBD2 (5 bases each). CDR3 length equals 14 residues. Germline CDR1 is MNHEY and CDR2 is SVGEGT. The CDR3 region is CATKRDGTTHEQYF. DNA for the CDR3: TGTGCCACGAAACGGGACGGCACGACTCACGAGCAATACTTC.

This clonotype was seen at least ten times. CDR3 sequence (DNA): TGTGCCTGGAAGGACGGCTCTGGAAACACCATATATTTT. Translated, it gives CAWKDGSGNTIYF. The chain carries TRBV30 and TRBJ1-3; D ambiguous. This CDR3 spans 13 amino acids. The V gene's germline CDR1 is GTSNPN and CDR2 SVGIG (reference sequence). V gave up 4 bases and J gave up 0 bases, with 7 bases separating them.

This chain connects TRBV11-1 to TRBJ2-2; D possibly corresponds to TRBD2 (5 bases). Trimming left V 8 bases short and J 8 bases short, with 18 bases between. CDR1 is SGHAT and CDR2 is FQDESV in the germline V gene (reference sequence). The CDR3 is 14 residues long. The CDR3 spells CASDYTSGTGELFF. Here the CDR3 DNA reads TGTGCCAGCGACTATACTAGTGGCACTGGGGAGCTGTTTTTT.

In the case of this clonotype: Lacking the conserved final phenylalanine or tryptophan, this CDR3 likely reflects a read error. The genes are TRBV20-1 and TRBJ2-5, with unresolved D. The germline V gene has CDR1 DFQATT and CDR2 SNEGSKA (reference sequence). This CDR3 has 14 residues. The V end lost 7 bases, the J end lost 4 bases, and 19 bases lay between the germline ends. CDR3 sequence: CSVSRKGPTETQYL. The CDR3 bases are TGCAGTGTTAGCCGCAAAGGTCCGACAGAGACCCAGTACCTC.

In this sample, this clonotype turned up many times. V usage is TRBV10-3 and J usage is TRBJ1-5; D might be TRBD1 (6 bases). Trimming shortened V by 6 bases and J by 5 bases, and 14 bases separated the two germline ends. CDR3 length: 14 amino acids. CDR1 is ENHRY and CDR2 is SYGVKD in the germline V gene. The DNA for the CDR3 is TGTGCCATCAGCGGGACATCGCGCGATCAGCCCCAGCATTTT. Its translation: CAISGTSRDQPQHF.

Comment on this clonotype: With a much larger clone just one base away, this may be a read error. V gene TRBV30 combines with J gene TRBJ1-1; D gene unclear. CDR1 and CDR2 (germline): GTSNPN, SVGIG (reference sequence). The CDR3 runs 12 residues. CDR3 DNA: TGTGCCTGGAGGGGCCTAGTCGGTGAAGCTTCCTTT. It encodes CAWRGLVGEASF.

DNA for the CDR3: TGCAGCATCCGACCGGGACATGGGGCTCTTGAGCAGTTCTTC. Translating gives CSIRPGHGALEQFF. J is TRBJ2-1 and V is TRBV29-1; D perhaps matches TRBD1 (6 bases). Germline lookup yields CDR1 SQVTM and CDR2 ANQGSEA. This CDR3 has 14 residues. Trimming removed 8 bases at V and 9 bases at J, with 23 bases between.

A remark on this clonotype: Mismatch with germline at one junction end may stem from a read error. The CDR3 DNA sequence: TGCCCCGGGGCCTGGAGCGGGAATCAGGCCCAGCATTTT. Translating it yields CPGAWSGNQAQHF. J is TRBJ1-5 and V is TRBV10-1; D is perhaps TRBD1 (5 bases). This CDR3 comprises 13 residues. The germline V gene encodes CDR1 WNHNN and CDR2 SYGVQD (reference sequence).

About this clonotype: The conserved closing phenylalanine or tryptophan is absent in this CDR3, likely reflecting a read error. The rearrangement joins TRBV6-1 to TRBJ2-1; D remains unclear. CDR3 size: 16 residues. Germline V gene sequence: CDR1 MNHNS, CDR2 SASEGT. V was trimmed by 3 bases and J by 9 bases, leaving 21 bases between them. In DNA form, the CDR3 reads TGTGCCAGCAGTGACCCGCTCGAGACATGGGTAATTGAGCAGTTCTTA. The encoded protein is CASSDPLETWVIEQFL.

The chain has TRBV20-1 and TRBJ2-7; 10 bases agree with TRBD1. The CDR3 is made up of 14 amino acids. Germline CDR1 reads DFQATT; CDR2 reads SNEGSKA (reference sequence). The trim removed 7 bases at V and 5 bases at J, leaving 11 bases unmatched. This chain's CDR3 is CSELWTGGRNEQYF. CDR3 in DNA: TGCAGTGAACTTTGGACAGGGGGAAGGAACGAGCAGTACTTC.